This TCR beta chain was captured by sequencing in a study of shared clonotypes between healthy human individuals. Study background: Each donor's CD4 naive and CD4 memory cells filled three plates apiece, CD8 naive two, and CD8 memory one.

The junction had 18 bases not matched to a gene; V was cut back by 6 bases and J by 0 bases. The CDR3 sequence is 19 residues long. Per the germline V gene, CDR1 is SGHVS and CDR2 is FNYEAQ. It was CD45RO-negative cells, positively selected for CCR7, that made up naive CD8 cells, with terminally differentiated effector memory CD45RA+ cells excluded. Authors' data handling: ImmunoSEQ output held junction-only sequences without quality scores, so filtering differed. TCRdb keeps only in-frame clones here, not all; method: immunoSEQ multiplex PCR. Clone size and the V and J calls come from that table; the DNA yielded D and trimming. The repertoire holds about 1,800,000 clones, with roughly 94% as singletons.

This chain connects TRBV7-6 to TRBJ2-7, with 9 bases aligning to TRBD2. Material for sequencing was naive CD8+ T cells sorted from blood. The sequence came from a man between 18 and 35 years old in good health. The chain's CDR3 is CASRFPGSGRNLLSYEQYF. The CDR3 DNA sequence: TGTGCCAGCAGATTTCCGGGTAGCGGGAGAAACCTCCTCTCCTACGAGCAGTACTTC.